This record concerns one T cell receptor (beta chain) sequence. From germline, CDR1 is SGHAT and CDR2 FQNNGV. The CDR3 extends over 16 amino acids. V was shortened by 5 bases and J by 2 bases, with 18 bases between the two germline ends. Assay used: immunoSEQ multiplex PCR; TCRdb lists only in-frame clones, some missing. The sample includes roughly 180,000 clones, approximately 77% of them seen just once. These data originate in a study of blood T cell repertoires in COVID-19. The clonotype originates from a woman older than 75 with active or convalescent COVID-19. Sequenced: peripheral blood. The genes are TRBV11-2 and TRBJ1-2, with a weak D call TRBD1 (6 bases). As DNA, the CDR3 is TGTGCCAGCAGCCAATCCTGGGGGACACCAAACTATGGCTACACCTTC. This gives the protein CASSQSWGTPNYGYTF.